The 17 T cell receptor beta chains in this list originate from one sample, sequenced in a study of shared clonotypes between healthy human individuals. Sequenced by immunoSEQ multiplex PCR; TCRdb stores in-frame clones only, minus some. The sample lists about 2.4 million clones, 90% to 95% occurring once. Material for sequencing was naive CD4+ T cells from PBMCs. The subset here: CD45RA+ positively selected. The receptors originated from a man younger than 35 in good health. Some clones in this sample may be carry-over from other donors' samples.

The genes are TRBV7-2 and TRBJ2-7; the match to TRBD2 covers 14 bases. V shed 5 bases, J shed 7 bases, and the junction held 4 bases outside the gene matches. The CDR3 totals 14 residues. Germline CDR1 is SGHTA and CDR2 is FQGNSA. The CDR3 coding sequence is TGTGCCAGCAGCCGGGGACTAGCGGGAGAAGAGCAGTACTTC. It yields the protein CASSRGLAGEEQYF. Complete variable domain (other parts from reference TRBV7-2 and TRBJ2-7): GAGVSQSPSNKVTEKGKDVELRCDPISGHTALYWYRQSLGQGLEFLIYFQGNSAPDKSGLPSDRFSAERTGGSVSTLTIQRTQQEDSAVYLCASSRGLAGEEQYFGPGTRLTVT.

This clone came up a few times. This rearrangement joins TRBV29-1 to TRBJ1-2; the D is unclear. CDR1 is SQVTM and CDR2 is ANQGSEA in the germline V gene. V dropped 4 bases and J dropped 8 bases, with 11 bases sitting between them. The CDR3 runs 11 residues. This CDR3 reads CSVVVDGGYTF. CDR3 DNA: TGCAGCGTTGTGGTTGACGGAGGCTACACCTTC.

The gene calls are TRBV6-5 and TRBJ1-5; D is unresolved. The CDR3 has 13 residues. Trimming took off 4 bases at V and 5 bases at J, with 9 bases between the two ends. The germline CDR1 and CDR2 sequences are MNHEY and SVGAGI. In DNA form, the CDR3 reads TGTGCCAGCAGTTCCCACGGAGATCAGCCCCAGCATTTT. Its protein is CASSSHGDQPQHF.

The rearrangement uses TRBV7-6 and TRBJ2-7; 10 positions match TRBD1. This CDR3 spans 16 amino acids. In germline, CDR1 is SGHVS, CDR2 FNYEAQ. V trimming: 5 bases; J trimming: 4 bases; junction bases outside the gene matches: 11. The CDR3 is CASSSRQGAYEYEQYF. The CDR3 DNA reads TGTGCCAGCAGCAGCAGACAGGGGGCATATGAATACGAGCAGTACTTC.

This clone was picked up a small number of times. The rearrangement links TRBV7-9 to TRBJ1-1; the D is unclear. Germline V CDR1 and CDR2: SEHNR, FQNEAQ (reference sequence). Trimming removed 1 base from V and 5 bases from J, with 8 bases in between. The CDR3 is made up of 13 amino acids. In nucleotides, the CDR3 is TGTGCCAGCAGCTTAGAACACACGACTGAAGCTTTCTTT. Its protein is CASSLEHTTEAFF.

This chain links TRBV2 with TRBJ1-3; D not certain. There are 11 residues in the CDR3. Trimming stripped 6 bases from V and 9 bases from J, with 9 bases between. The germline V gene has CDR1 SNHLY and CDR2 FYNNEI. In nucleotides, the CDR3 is TGTGCCAGCAGCCTCCTGGGCACCATATATTTT. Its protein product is CASSLLGTIYF.

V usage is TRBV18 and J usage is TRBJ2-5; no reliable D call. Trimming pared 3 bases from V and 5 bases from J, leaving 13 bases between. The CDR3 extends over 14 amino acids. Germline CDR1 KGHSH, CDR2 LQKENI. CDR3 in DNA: TGTGCCAGCTCACCCCCTACGGTGAGGGAGACCCAGTACTTC. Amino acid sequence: CASSPPTVRETQYF.

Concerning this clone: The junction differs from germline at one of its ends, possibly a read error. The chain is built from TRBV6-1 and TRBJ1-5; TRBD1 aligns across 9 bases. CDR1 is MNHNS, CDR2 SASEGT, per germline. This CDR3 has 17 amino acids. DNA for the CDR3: TGTGCCAGCAATGAAGCATTGGGACAGGGTTCGAATCAGCCCCAGCATTTT. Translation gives CASNEALGQGSNQPQHF.

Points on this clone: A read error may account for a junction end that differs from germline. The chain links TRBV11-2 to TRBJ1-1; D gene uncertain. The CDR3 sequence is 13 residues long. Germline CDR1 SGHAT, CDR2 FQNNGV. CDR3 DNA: TGTGCCAGCAGCCTAGAGCAGGTTTCGGGGGCTTTCTTT. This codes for CASSLEQVSGAFF.

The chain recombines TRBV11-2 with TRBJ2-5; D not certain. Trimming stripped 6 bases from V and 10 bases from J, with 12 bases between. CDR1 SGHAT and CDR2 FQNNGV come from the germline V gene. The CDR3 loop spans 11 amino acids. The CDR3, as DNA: TGTGCCAGCAGGGTTGGTCAGGACCAGTACTTC. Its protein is CASRVGQDQYF. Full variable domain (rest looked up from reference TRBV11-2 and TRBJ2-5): EAGVAQSPRYKIIEKRQSVAFWCNPISGHATLYWYQQILGQGPKLLIQFQNNGVVDDSQLPKDRFSAERLKGVDSTLKIQPAKLEDSAVYLCASRVGQDQYFGPGTRLLVL.

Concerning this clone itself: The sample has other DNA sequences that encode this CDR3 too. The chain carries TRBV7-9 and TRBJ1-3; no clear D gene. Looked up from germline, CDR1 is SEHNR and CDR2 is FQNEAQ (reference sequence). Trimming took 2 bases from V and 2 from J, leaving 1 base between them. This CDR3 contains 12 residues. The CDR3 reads CASSLTGNTIYF. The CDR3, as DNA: TGTGCCAGCAGCTTAACTGGAAACACCATATATTTT.

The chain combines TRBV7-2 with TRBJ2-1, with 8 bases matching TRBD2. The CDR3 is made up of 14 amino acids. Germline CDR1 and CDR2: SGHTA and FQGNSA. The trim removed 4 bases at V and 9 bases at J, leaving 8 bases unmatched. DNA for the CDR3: TGTGCCAGCAGCTCGCCGGGACTAGGATTTGAGCAGTTCTTC. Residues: CASSSPGLGFEQFF. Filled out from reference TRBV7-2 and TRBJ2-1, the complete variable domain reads GAGVSQSPSNKVTEKGKDVELRCDPISGHTALYWYRQSLGQGLEFLIYFQGNSAPDKSGLPSDRFSAERTGGSVSTLTIQRTQQEDSAVYLCASSSPGLGFEQFFGPGTRLTVL.

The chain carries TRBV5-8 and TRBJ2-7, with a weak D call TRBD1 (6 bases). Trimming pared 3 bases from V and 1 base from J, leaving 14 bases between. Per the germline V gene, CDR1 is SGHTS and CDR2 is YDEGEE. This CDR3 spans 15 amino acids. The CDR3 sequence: CASSYNRVGSYEQYF. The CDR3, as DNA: TGTGCCAGCAGCTACAACAGGGTTGGGTCCTACGAGCAGTACTTC.

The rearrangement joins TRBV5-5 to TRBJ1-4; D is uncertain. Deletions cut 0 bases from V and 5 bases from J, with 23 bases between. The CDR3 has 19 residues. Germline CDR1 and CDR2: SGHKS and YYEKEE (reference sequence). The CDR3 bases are TGTGCCAGCAGCTTGGCCTTTGCTATGTCTGCGGGCCCCAATGAAAAACTGTTTTTT. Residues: CASSLAFAMSAGPNEKLFF.

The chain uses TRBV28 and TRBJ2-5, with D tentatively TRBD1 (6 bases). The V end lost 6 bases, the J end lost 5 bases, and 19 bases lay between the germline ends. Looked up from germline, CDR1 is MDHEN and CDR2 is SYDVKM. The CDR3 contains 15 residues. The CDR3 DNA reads TGTGCCAGCAGCCGCCCTGGACAGCCGGGCGAGACCCAGTACTTC. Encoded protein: CASSRPGQPGETQYF.

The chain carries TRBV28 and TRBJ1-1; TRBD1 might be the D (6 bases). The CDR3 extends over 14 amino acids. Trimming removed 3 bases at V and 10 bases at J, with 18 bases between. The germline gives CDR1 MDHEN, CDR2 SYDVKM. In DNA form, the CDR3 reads TGTGCCAGCAGTTTGATACAGATCGAAGGGGGAGCTTTCTTT. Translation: CASSLIQIEGGAFF.

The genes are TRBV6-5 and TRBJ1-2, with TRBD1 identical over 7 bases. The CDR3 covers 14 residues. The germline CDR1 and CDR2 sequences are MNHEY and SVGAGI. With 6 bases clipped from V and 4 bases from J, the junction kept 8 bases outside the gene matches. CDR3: CASSGAGGFYGYTF. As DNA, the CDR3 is TGTGCCAGCAGCGGTGCAGGGGGATTCTATGGCTACACCTTC.